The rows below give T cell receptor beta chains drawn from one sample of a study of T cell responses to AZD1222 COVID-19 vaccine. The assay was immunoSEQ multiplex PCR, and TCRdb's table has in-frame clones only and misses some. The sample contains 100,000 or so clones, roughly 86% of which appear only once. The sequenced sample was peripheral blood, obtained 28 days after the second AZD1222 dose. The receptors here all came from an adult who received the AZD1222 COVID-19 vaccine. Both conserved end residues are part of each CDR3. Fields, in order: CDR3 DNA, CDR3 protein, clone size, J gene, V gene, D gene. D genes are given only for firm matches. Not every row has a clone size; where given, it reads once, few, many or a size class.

cdr3_nt: TGTGCCAGCAGCCGAAAAAGGGGGCAGGTCACAGATACGCAGTATTTT
cdr3_aa: CASSRKRGQVTDTQYF
clone_size: NA
j_call: TRBJ2-3
v_call: TRBV5-6
d_call: TRBD1

cdr3_nt: TGTGCCACCAGTTGGAACACTGAAGCTTTCTTT
cdr3_aa: CATSWNTEAFF
clone_size: NA
j_call: TRBJ1-1
v_call: TRBV24-1
d_call: NA

cdr3_nt: TGTGCCAGCAGCGTAATAAGGGGCGGCTACACCTTC
cdr3_aa: CASSVIRGGYTF
clone_size: NA
j_call: TRBJ1-2
v_call: TRBV9
d_call: NA

cdr3_nt: TGTGCCAGCAGCCCAACTAGCGGGGGGTACTACGAGCAGTACTTC
cdr3_aa: CASSPTSGGYYEQYF
clone_size: NA
j_call: TRBJ2-7
v_call: TRBV7-9
d_call: TRBD2

cdr3_nt: TGTGCCAGCAGCTTCAGAGGGGGTGAAAAACTGTTTTTT
cdr3_aa: CASSFRGGEKLFF
clone_size: once
j_call: TRBJ1-4
v_call: TRBV9
d_call: NA

cdr3_nt: TGTGCCAGCAGTTTTTGGGGTACCGGGGAGCTGTTTTTT
cdr3_aa: CASSFWGTGELFF
clone_size: NA
j_call: TRBJ2-2
v_call: TRBV12-3/TRBV12-4
d_call: NA

cdr3_nt: TGTGCCAGCAGCCCCCGACTAGAAATGGGGTCCGGGGAGCTGTTTTTT
cdr3_aa: CASSPRLEMGSGELFF
clone_size: NA
j_call: TRBJ2-2
v_call: TRBV5-4
d_call: NA

cdr3_nt: TGTGCCAGCAGCGTAGAGACAACCCCGAACACTGAAGCTTTCTTT
cdr3_aa: CASSVETTPNTEAFF
clone_size: NA
j_call: TRBJ1-1
v_call: TRBV9
d_call: NA

cdr3_nt: TGCGCCAGCAGCCCGGAGGGGACAGGGGGAGAGACCCAGTACTTC
cdr3_aa: CASSPEGTGGETQYF
clone_size: NA
j_call: TRBJ2-5
v_call: TRBV5-1
d_call: TRBD1

cdr3_nt: TGTGCCAGCAGTTACGGGCTAGCGGGAGGGCCTAGAGCAGAGACCCAGTACTTC
cdr3_aa: CASSYGLAGGPRAETQYF
clone_size: NA
j_call: TRBJ2-5
v_call: TRBV6-2/TRBV6-3
d_call: TRBD2

cdr3_nt: TGTGCCAGCAGTTCGGACCTCCGTGCCAACTATGGCTACACCTTC
cdr3_aa: CASSSDLRANYGYTF
clone_size: NA
j_call: TRBJ1-2
v_call: TRBV28
d_call: NA

cdr3_nt: TGCGCCAGCAAAGTTCAGGGGACCACTGAAGCTTTCTTT
cdr3_aa: CASKVQGTTEAFF
clone_size: NA
j_call: TRBJ1-1
v_call: TRBV5-1
d_call: NA

cdr3_nt: TGTGCCAGCAGCCCGTCCCAGCGAGGTCCCGGGGAGCTGTTTTTT
cdr3_aa: CASSPSQRGPGELFF
clone_size: NA
j_call: TRBJ2-2
v_call: TRBV6-5
d_call: NA

cdr3_nt: TGTGCCAGCAGCGTAGCGGCAGGGTATCCACAAGAGACCCAGTACTTC
cdr3_aa: CASSVAAGYPQETQYF
clone_size: once
j_call: TRBJ2-5
v_call: TRBV9
d_call: NA

cdr3_nt: TGTGCCAGCACCCCCCGAGGGACAAGATTTAACTATGGCTACACCTTC
cdr3_aa: CASTPRGTRFNYGYTF
clone_size: NA
j_call: TRBJ1-2
v_call: TRBV6-2/TRBV6-3
d_call: NA

cdr3_nt: TGTGCCAGCAGCTTAGAGGGGGGGCCTGGCTACACCTTC
cdr3_aa: CASSLEGGPGYTF
clone_size: NA
j_call: TRBJ1-2
v_call: TRBV7-9
d_call: NA

cdr3_nt: TGTGCCAGCAGTTTAAAGGGGGAGATATTCTTTGAAAAACTGTTTTTT
cdr3_aa: CASSLKGEIFFEKLFF
clone_size: NA
j_call: TRBJ1-4
v_call: TRBV27
d_call: NA

cdr3_nt: TGTGCCAGCAGCAGAACCGGGGCCACATCCTACGAGCAGTACTTC
cdr3_aa: CASSRTGATSYEQYF
clone_size: NA
j_call: TRBJ2-7
v_call: TRBV7-8
d_call: NA

cdr3_nt: TGTGCCATCGCGAGAGGGCTAGCGGGAGGGCCAACAGATACGCAGTATTTT
cdr3_aa: CAIARGLAGGPTDTQYF
clone_size: NA
j_call: TRBJ2-3
v_call: TRBV10-3
d_call: TRBD2

cdr3_nt: TGTGCCAGCAGCGTAAATCCCCAGAACACTGAAGCTTTCTTT
cdr3_aa: CASSVNPQNTEAFF
clone_size: NA
j_call: TRBJ1-1
v_call: TRBV9
d_call: NA

cdr3_nt: TGTGCCTGGAGTCCCATTGGACAGGCGCTCTCAATGAACACTGAAGCTTTCTTT
cdr3_aa: CAWSPIGQALSMNTEAFF
clone_size: NA
j_call: TRBJ1-1
v_call: TRBV30
d_call: TRBD1

cdr3_nt: TGCAGCGTTGAAGCCCCCGGACAGGGGGGATTGACCCAGCATTTT
cdr3_aa: CSVEAPGQGGLTQHF
clone_size: NA
j_call: TRBJ1-5
v_call: TRBV29-1
d_call: TRBD1

cdr3_nt: TGTGCCAGCAGCAAAGGAAGGGCAGCCTCCTACGAGCAGTACTTC
cdr3_aa: CASSKGRAASYEQYF
clone_size: NA
j_call: TRBJ2-7
v_call: TRBV21-1
d_call: NA

cdr3_nt: TGTGCCAGCAGGAGGAGTCTTCTACCCCAGCATTTT
cdr3_aa: CASRRSLLPQHF
clone_size: few
j_call: TRBJ1-5
v_call: TRBV6-5
d_call: NA

cdr3_nt: TGTGCCAGCAGCTTACAGCGGAGCACAGATACGCAGTATTTT
cdr3_aa: CASSLQRSTDTQYF
clone_size: NA
j_call: TRBJ2-3
v_call: TRBV7-3
d_call: NA

cdr3_nt: TGCGCCAGCAGCCAGACGCCGGGCCCGTCTTGGGAGCAGTACTTC
cdr3_aa: CASSQTPGPSWEQYF
clone_size: NA
j_call: TRBJ2-7
v_call: TRBV4-1
d_call: NA

cdr3_nt: TGTGCCAGCAGTTTATCGAGAGGAGGAGTTGAAAAACTGTTTTTT
cdr3_aa: CASSLSRGGVEKLFF
clone_size: NA
j_call: TRBJ1-4
v_call: TRBV27
d_call: NA

cdr3_nt: TGTGCCAGCACTGGGGGGTACGAGCAGTACTTC
cdr3_aa: CASTGGYEQYF
clone_size: few
j_call: TRBJ2-7
v_call: TRBV6-6
d_call: NA

cdr3_nt: TGTGCCAGCAGCCTCCTGGCCGGAAGAGGCTACAATGAGCAGTTCTTC
cdr3_aa: CASSLLAGRGYNEQFF
clone_size: NA
j_call: TRBJ2-1
v_call: TRBV4-2
d_call: NA

cdr3_nt: TGTGCCAGCAGCTTAGGAGATTCAGATACGCAGTATTTT
cdr3_aa: CASSLGDSDTQYF
clone_size: NA
j_call: TRBJ2-3
v_call: TRBV11-2
d_call: NA

cdr3_nt: TGTGCCATCAGTGAGGGTGAGAGGGGTCCCTACGAGCAGTACTTC
cdr3_aa: CAISEGERGPYEQYF
clone_size: NA
j_call: TRBJ2-7
v_call: TRBV10-3
d_call: NA

cdr3_nt: TGTGCCGGAGCCGTCCAGGGACAGCCCGGACATGAGCAGTTCTTC
cdr3_aa: CAGAVQGQPGHEQFF
clone_size: NA
j_call: TRBJ2-1
v_call: TRBV18
d_call: TRBD1

cdr3_nt: TGTGCCAGCAGTTCGGTGGGCCGGCCCCAGACCCAGTACTTC
cdr3_aa: CASSSVGRPQTQYF
clone_size: NA
j_call: TRBJ2-5
v_call: TRBV27
d_call: NA

cdr3_nt: TGTGCCAGCAGCCAAAGGGCCCAAGGCGAGCAGTACTTC
cdr3_aa: CASSQRAQGEQYF
clone_size: NA
j_call: TRBJ2-7
v_call: TRBV7-2
d_call: NA

cdr3_nt: TGTGCCAGCAGCCCTCCGGGACTTTCTAATGAAAAACTGTTTTTT
cdr3_aa: CASSPPGLSNEKLFF
clone_size: NA
j_call: TRBJ1-4
v_call: TRBV11-2
d_call: NA

cdr3_nt: TGTGCCAGCAGCTTAGAGAGGCGGGGTCTCGACTATGGCTACACCTTC
cdr3_aa: CASSLERRGLDYGYTF
clone_size: once
j_call: TRBJ1-2
v_call: TRBV7-2
d_call: NA

cdr3_nt: TGCGCCAGCAGCTTGGAGGGGACTAATGAAAAACTGTTTTTT
cdr3_aa: CASSLEGTNEKLFF
clone_size: NA
j_call: TRBJ1-4
v_call: TRBV5-1
d_call: NA

cdr3_nt: TGTGCCAGTAGTATAGGCCAGGACACAGATACGCAGTATTTT
cdr3_aa: CASSIGQDTDTQYF
clone_size: NA
j_call: TRBJ2-3
v_call: TRBV19
d_call: NA

cdr3_nt: TGTGCCATCAGTGAGTCGGGGGACAGGCTAACCTACGAGCAGTACTTC
cdr3_aa: CAISESGDRLTYEQYF
clone_size: NA
j_call: TRBJ2-7
v_call: TRBV10-3
d_call: TRBD1

cdr3_nt: TGCGCCAGCAGCTCGCAGGTCCAAGAGACCCAGTACTTC
cdr3_aa: CASSSQVQETQYF
clone_size: NA
j_call: TRBJ2-5
v_call: TRBV5-1
d_call: NA

cdr3_nt: TGTGCCAGCAGCGACCTGGGCGTGATGAACACTGAAGCTTTCTTT
cdr3_aa: CASSDLGVMNTEAFF
clone_size: NA
j_call: TRBJ1-1
v_call: TRBV9
d_call: NA

cdr3_nt: TGTGCTAGCAGCCGTAGCGGGAGAATGAACGAGCAGTACTTC
cdr3_aa: CASSRSGRMNEQYF
clone_size: NA
j_call: TRBJ2-7
v_call: TRBV7-7
d_call: TRBD2

cdr3_nt: TGTGCCAGCAGATTTGAGCGGAACACCGGGGAGCTGTTTTTT
cdr3_aa: CASRFERNTGELFF
clone_size: NA
j_call: TRBJ2-2
v_call: TRBV9
d_call: NA

cdr3_nt: TGTGCCAGCGCCCGCAGGGGGGTCGGGTACGAGCAGTACTTC
cdr3_aa: CASARRGVGYEQYF
clone_size: NA
j_call: TRBJ2-7
v_call: TRBV28
d_call: NA

cdr3_nt: TGTGCCAGCAGCTTGGAGGGGGGCTCCTACAATGAGCAGTTCTTC
cdr3_aa: CASSLEGGSYNEQFF
clone_size: NA
j_call: TRBJ2-1
v_call: TRBV5-4
d_call: NA

cdr3_nt: TGTGCCAGCGGGACCTCAGTCTGGCCCCTCCACTTT
cdr3_aa: CASGTSVWPLHF
clone_size: NA
j_call: TRBJ1-6
v_call: TRBV19
d_call: NA

cdr3_nt: TGCGCCAGCAGCGGGACATCTGACTATGGCTACACCTTC
cdr3_aa: CASSGTSDYGYTF
clone_size: once
j_call: TRBJ1-2
v_call: TRBV10-2
d_call: NA

cdr3_nt: TGTGCCAGCAGCCCCCAACCGGGACTCCGCGAGAGCGAGCAGTACTTC
cdr3_aa: CASSPQPGLRESEQYF
clone_size: once
j_call: TRBJ2-7
v_call: TRBV3-1/TRBV3-2
d_call: NA

cdr3_nt: TGTGCCAGCAGCCCAGGGACACTCTATAATTCACCCCTCCACTTT
cdr3_aa: CASSPGTLYNSPLHF
clone_size: NA
j_call: TRBJ1-6
v_call: TRBV3-1/TRBV3-2
d_call: NA

cdr3_nt: TGCGCCAGCAGTAGGACAGGGGGCGGTGATGGCACCGGGGAGCTGTTTTTT
cdr3_aa: CASSRTGGGDGTGELFF
clone_size: NA
j_call: TRBJ2-2
v_call: TRBV5-1
d_call: TRBD1

cdr3_nt: TGTGCCAGCAGTTTTCCGACAGGCGAGCAGTACTTC
cdr3_aa: CASSFPTGEQYF
clone_size: NA
j_call: TRBJ2-7
v_call: TRBV6-5
d_call: NA

cdr3_nt: TGTGCCAGCAGTAGATGGACTAGCGGGAGGGCCTACAATGAGCAGTTCTTC
cdr3_aa: CASSRWTSGRAYNEQFF
clone_size: NA
j_call: TRBJ2-1
v_call: TRBV6-6
d_call: TRBD2

cdr3_nt: TGTGCCAGCAGCTTTCTCGGGACAGGGACGCAGTATTTT
cdr3_aa: CASSFLGTGTQYF
clone_size: NA
j_call: TRBJ2-3
v_call: TRBV7-3
d_call: TRBD1